This T cell receptor (beta chain) was recovered during a study of blood T cell repertoires in COVID-19. Across the whole study: Whether acute or convalescent, the COVID-19 samples came from the United States, Italy and Spain. PBMCs, B-cell-depleted T cells, or T cells were the source of the cDNA or gDNA that made up the material.

This clone was seen a single time. How the authors handled the data: Reference gene primer amplification gave estimated nucleated cell counts. Repertoires were generated with immunoSEQ multiplex PCR, while TCRdb's copy carries only in-frame clones and drops some. That table gives V, J and clone size, and the DNA gave D and trimming. The table shows about 170,000 clones, with around 90% occurring only once. The length of the CDR3 is 14 residues. Germline CDR1 and CDR2: MNHEY and SMNVEV (reference sequence). Trimming removed 3 bases from V and 8 bases from J; junction bases left unmatched: 4. This clonotype was sampled from a man aged 50 or older who had recovered from COVID-19. V usage is TRBV27 and J usage is TRBJ2-2; 9 bases align to TRBD1. Sample: peripheral blood. The CDR3 spells CASSFQQGAGELFF. The CDR3 nucleotides are TGTGCCAGCAGTTTCCAACAGGGGGCTGGGGAGCTGTTTTTT.